This is a list of T cell receptor delta chains from one sample in a study of human gamma delta and Vdelta1 T cells. Their antigen targets remain unknown. TCRdb reanalyzed the PCR reads using CATT. The sample holds some 13,000 delta-chain clones, roughly 53% seen once. Sequences were obtained from Vdelta1 gamma-delta T cells from blood grown in culture (DOT cells). The receptors stem from a human donor in good health. The CDR3 runs from the conserved cysteine through the conserved F or W. The order of the fields is D gene, J gene, clone size, V gene, CDR3 DNA, CDR3 protein. A D gene is named only where the DNA matches it firmly. Clone sizes are given selectively: once, few, many, or a class where the clone is expanded.

D gene: NA; J gene: TRDJ1; clone size: NA; V gene: TRDV1; CDR3 DNA: TGTGCTCTTGGGGAATTTCCTACTCTGGGGGACCACTGGGGGTCAAATACCGATAAACTCATCTTT; CDR3 protein: CALGEFPTLGDHWGSNTDKLIF
D gene: NA; J gene: TRDJ1; clone size: few; V gene: TRDV1; CDR3 DNA: TGTGCTCTTGGGGAACGATGGGAGTACACCGATAAACTCATCTTT; CDR3 protein: CALGERWEYTDKLIF
D gene: TRDD3; J gene: TRDJ1; clone size: few; V gene: TRDV1; CDR3 DNA: TGTGCTCTTGGGGAACGTCGGGGGATCGTCCCCCAATCTGCCGATAAACTCATCTTT; CDR3 protein: CALGERRGIVPQSADKLIF
D gene: NA; J gene: TRDJ1; clone size: few; V gene: TRDV1; CDR3 DNA: TGTGCTCTTGGGGACGTTTGCTTTTGGACAAATTCCGCCGATGATAAACTCATCTTT; CDR3 protein: CALGDVCFWTNSADDKLIF
D gene: TRDD3; J gene: TRDJ1; clone size: few; V gene: TRDV1; CDR3 DNA: TGTGCTCTTACAATACCTCTACTGGGGGATCAAAACACCGATAAACTCATCTTT; CDR3 protein: CALTIPLLGDQNTDKLIF
D gene: TRDD3; J gene: TRDJ1; clone size: NA; V gene: TRDV1; CDR3 DNA: TGTGCTCTTGGGGGGTCCCCTTCCCCGATTGTTATGGGGGATACCACCGATAAACTCATCTTT; CDR3 protein: CALGGSPSPIVMGDTTDKLIF
D gene: NA; J gene: TRDJ1; clone size: medium-sized; V gene: TRDV1; CDR3 DNA: TGTGCTCTTGGGGAACCAGCAGGCTGGGGCGACGAGTACACCGATAAACTCATCTTT; CDR3 protein: CALGEPAGWGDEYTDKLIF
D gene: NA; J gene: TRDJ1; clone size: once; V gene: TRDV1; CDR3 DNA: TGTGCTCTTGGGGAATGCCTTTCACACGAGAGGGGGACCCTCACGGGCGATAAACTCATCTTT; CDR3 protein: CALGECLSHERGTLTGDKLIF
D gene: TRDD3; J gene: TRDJ1; clone size: once; V gene: TRDV1; CDR3 DNA: TGTGCTCTTGGGGAGATTGGGACAAATTGGGGATACGGGGGACTCATCTTT; CDR3 protein: CALGEIGTNWGYGGLIF
D gene: NA; J gene: TRDJ1; clone size: few; V gene: TRDV1; CDR3 DNA: TGTGCTCTTGGGGGATTCCAGGGGCATTACGGGCCTAAACTCATCTTT; CDR3 protein: CALGGFQGHYGPKLIF
D gene: TRDD3; J gene: TRDJ1; clone size: few; V gene: TRDV1; CDR3 DNA: TGTGCTCTTGGGGAACTAGAGAGGCCCCAGTCCAATCTACTGGGGGGTAAGTACACCGATAAACTCATCTTT; CDR3 protein: CALGELERPQSNLLGGKYTDKLIF
D gene: TRDD3; J gene: TRDJ1; clone size: NA; V gene: TRDV1; CDR3 DNA: TGTGCTCTTGGGGAACTAGTCCTACTAGGGGATACAAAGGCCGATAAACTCATCTTT; CDR3 protein: CALGELVLLGDTKADKLIF
D gene: TRDD3; J gene: TRDJ1; clone size: NA; V gene: TRDV1; CDR3 DNA: TGTGCTCTTGGGACAAGGATGCACTGGGGCCCTACGTACACCGATAAACTCATCTTT; CDR3 protein: CALGTRMHWGPTYTDKLIF
D gene: TRDD3; J gene: TRDJ1; clone size: NA; V gene: TRDV1; CDR3 DNA: TGTGCTCTTGGGGAACTAGGGTTTCCTTTTGAGGATACGGCGTACACCGATAAACTCATCTTT; CDR3 protein: CALGELGFPFEDTAYTDKLIF
D gene: TRDD3; J gene: TRDJ1; clone size: NA; V gene: TRDV1; CDR3 DNA: TGTGCTCTTGGGGAACCTCATTCCTACTGGGGAGAGTGGGGGATACCCTACAGGGGCACCGATAAACTCATCTTT; CDR3 protein: CALGEPHSYWGEWGIPYRGTDKLIF
D gene: NA; J gene: TRDJ1; clone size: NA; V gene: TRDV1; CDR3 DNA: TGTGCTCTTGGGGAAGGGAGAGGTCCTGCCCTCCAGTACACCGATAAACTCATCTTT; CDR3 protein: CALGEGRGPALQYTDKLIF